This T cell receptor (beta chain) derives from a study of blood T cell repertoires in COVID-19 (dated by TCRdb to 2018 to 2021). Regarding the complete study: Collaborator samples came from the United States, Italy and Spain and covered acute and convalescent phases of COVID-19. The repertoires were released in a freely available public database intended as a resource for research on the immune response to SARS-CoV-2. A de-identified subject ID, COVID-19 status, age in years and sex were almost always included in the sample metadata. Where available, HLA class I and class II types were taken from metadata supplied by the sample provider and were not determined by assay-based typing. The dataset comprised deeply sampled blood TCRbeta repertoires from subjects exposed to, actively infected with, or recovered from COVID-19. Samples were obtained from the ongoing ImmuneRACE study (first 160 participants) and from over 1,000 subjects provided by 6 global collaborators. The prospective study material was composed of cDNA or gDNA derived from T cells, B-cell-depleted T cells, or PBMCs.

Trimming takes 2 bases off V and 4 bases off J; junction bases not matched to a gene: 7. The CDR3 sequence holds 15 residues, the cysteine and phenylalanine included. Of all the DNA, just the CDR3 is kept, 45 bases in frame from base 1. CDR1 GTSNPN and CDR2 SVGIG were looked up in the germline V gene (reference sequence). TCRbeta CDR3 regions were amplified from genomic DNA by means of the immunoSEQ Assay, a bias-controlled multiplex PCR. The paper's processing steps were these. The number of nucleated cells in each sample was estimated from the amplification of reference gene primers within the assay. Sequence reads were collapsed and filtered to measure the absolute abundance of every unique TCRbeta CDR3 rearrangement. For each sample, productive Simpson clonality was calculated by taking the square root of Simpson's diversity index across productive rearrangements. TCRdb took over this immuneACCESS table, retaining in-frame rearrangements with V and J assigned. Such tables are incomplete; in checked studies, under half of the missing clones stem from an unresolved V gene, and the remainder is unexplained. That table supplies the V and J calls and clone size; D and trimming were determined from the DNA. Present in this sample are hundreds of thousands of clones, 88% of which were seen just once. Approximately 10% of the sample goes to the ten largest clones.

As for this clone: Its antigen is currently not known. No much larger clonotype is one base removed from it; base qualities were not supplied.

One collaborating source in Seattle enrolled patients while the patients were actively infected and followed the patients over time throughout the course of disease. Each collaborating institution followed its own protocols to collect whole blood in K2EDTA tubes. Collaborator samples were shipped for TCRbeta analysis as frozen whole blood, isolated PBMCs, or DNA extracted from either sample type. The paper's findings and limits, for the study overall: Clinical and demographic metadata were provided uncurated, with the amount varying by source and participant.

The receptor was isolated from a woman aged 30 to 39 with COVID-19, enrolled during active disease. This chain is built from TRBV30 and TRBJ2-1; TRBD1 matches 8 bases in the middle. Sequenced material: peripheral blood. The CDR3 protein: CAWSSGQANYNEQFF. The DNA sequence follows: TGTGCCTGGAGTTCGGGACAGGCTAATTACAATGAGCAGTTCTTC.